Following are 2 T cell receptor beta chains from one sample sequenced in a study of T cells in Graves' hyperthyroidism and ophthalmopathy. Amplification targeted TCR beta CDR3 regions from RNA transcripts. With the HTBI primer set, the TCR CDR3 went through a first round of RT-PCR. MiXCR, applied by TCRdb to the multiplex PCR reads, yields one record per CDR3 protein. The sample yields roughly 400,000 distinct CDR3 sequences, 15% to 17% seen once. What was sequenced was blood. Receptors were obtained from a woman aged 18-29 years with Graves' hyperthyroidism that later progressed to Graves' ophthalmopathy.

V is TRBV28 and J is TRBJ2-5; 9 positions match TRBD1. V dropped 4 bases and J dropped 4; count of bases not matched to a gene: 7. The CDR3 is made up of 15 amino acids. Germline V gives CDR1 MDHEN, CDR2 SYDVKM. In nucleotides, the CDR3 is TGTGCCAGCAGTTCCCCGGGACAGGGCCTAGAGACCCAGTACTTC. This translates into CASSSPGQGLETQYF. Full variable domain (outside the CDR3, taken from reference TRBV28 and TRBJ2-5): DVKVTQSSRYLVKRTGEKVFLECVQDMDHENMFWYRQDPGLGLRLIYFSYDVKMKEKGDIPEGYSVSREKKERFSLILESASTNQTSMYLCASSSPGQGLETQYFGPGTRLLVL.

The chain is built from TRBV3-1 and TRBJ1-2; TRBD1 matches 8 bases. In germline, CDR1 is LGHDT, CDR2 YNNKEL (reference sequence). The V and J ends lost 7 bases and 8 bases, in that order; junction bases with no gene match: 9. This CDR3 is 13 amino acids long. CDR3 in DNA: TGTGCCAGCACCCTGGGACAGGAGATCGGCTACACCTTC. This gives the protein CASTLGQEIGYTF.